This is a list of T cell receptor beta chains from one sample in a study of regulatory T cells in long-lasting Graves disease. TCRdb redid the calling of the multiplex PCR reads with MiXCR, one entry per CDR3 protein. The sample contains 540,000 or so distinct CDR3 sequences, approximately 13% of which appear only once. This same sample was also taken into another study, of T cells in Graves' hyperthyroidism and ophthalmopathy.

The specimen was peripheral blood mononuclear cells (PBMCs), collected at new diagnosis, from a patient treated with antithyroid drugs. Every receptor here comes from a man aged 25 to 40 with Graves disease. The CDR3 runs from the conserved cysteine through the conserved F or W. A D gene is named only where the DNA matches it firmly. Clone sizes are given selectively: once, few, many, or a class where the clone is expanded.

v_gene	d_gene	abundance	j_gene	CDR3nt	CDR3aa
TRBV10-3	NA	many	TRBJ2-2	TGTGCCACCCTTGGAACCGGGGAGCTGTTTTTT	CATLGTGELFF
TRBV15	NA	many	TRBJ2-3	TGTGCCACCAGCAGAGATCGTGTTTCCAGGGATACGCAGTATTTT	CATSRDRVSRDTQYF
TRBV6-1	TRBD2	many	TRBJ2-3	TGTGCCAGCAGACCCAGCGGGGCTAGCACAGATACGCAGTATTTT	CASRPSGASTDTQYF
TRBV19	NA	many	TRBJ1-2	TGTGCCAGTACTCCGTGGGAGACAGCTAACTATGGCTACACCTTC	CASTPWETANYGYTF
TRBV3-1	NA	few	TRBJ1-4	TGTGCCAGCAGAGCCGGGGCTGAAAAACTGTTTTTT	CASRAGAEKLFF
TRBV7-2	NA	many	TRBJ2-5	TGTGCCAGCAGCTTAGTCGGGGGCTCGGAGACCCAGTACTTC	CASSLVGGSETQYF
TRBV11-2	NA	many	TRBJ2-1	TGTGCCAGCAGCTTAGTGAGAGAAAGGAACAATGAGCAGTTCTTC	CASSLVRERNNEQFF
TRBV27	NA	many	TRBJ2-7	TGTGCCAGCAATTCTGTGGGGCAGGGGACCTACGAGCAGTACTTC	CASNSVGQGTYEQYF
TRBV27	TRBD1	NA	TRBJ2-2	TGTGCCGCATCCACAGGGGGCTCCGGGGAGCTGTTTTTT	CAASTGGSGELFF
TRBV5-6	NA	once	TRBJ1-6	TGTGCCAGCAGCTTTGGGGATCATAATTCACCCCTCCACTTT	CASSFGDHNSPLHF
TRBV5-6	NA	NA	TRBJ1-2	TGTGCCAGCAGCTTGGAGGGTAGTGTCATCTATGGCTACACCTTC	CASSLEGSVIYGYTF
TRBV18	NA	few	TRBJ2-1	TGTGCCAGCTCACCACCGGGAAACAATGAGCAGTTCTTC	CASSPPGNNEQFF
TRBV20-1	NA	many	TRBJ1-1	TGCAGTGCTAGGGGGGACGGGATGAACACTGAAGCTTTCTTT	CSARGDGMNTEAFF
TRBV19	NA	many	TRBJ2-7	TGTGCCAGTAGGGCGACGGATTCCTACGAGCAGTACTTC	CASRATDSYEQYF
TRBV12-3/TRBV12-4	NA	NA	TRBJ1-1	TGTGCCAGCAGTTTAAATTCAGTCCCCACTGAAGCTTTCTTT	CASSLNSVPTEAFF
TRBV12-3/TRBV12-4	TRBD1	many	TRBJ2-5	TGTGCCAGCAGAAAGAGACAGGGACAAGAGACCCAGTACTTC	CASRKRQGQETQYF
TRBV7-9	TRBD1	NA	TRBJ1-5	TGTGCCAGCAGCCTGGACAGGGGGGGAGAGCAGCCCCAGCATTTT	CASSLDRGGEQPQHF
TRBV5-5	NA	few	TRBJ2-2	TGTGCCAGCAGCCTTGGACCTGGTTCGAGGACCGGGGAGCTGTTTTTT	CASSLGPGSRTGELFF
TRBV29-1	NA	many	TRBJ2-4	TGCAGCGTTGACAGGGTTGGCAAAAACATTCAGTACTTC	CSVDRVGKNIQYF
TRBV6-1	NA	many	TRBJ1-5	TGTGCCAGCAGTGGTCAACAGGGAGCTCTCAATCAGCCCCAGCATTTT	CASSGQQGALNQPQHF
TRBV6-1	NA	few	TRBJ1-1	TGTGCCAGTCTAAGGGGCTTGAACACTGAAGCTTTCTTT	CASLRGLNTEAFF
TRBV5-6	NA	few	TRBJ2-1	TGTGCCAGCAGCTTCGCGGAGGAGTACAATGAGCAGTTCTTC	CASSFAEEYNEQFF
TRBV5-1	NA	many	TRBJ2-3	TGCGCCAGCACCCCCAATGCAGATACGCAGTATTTT	CASTPNADTQYF
TRBV7-6	TRBD2	many	TRBJ2-1	TGTGCCAGCAGCCCGGGACTAGCGGGACCGTTCTTC	CASSPGLAGPFF
TRBV7-8	NA	NA	TRBJ1-5	TGTGCCAGCAGCTTAGCGCAGGAGACGCCTAATCAGCCCCAGCATTTT	CASSLAQETPNQPQHF
TRBV30	NA	NA	TRBJ2-5	TGTGCCTGGAACCGCTTTCCAGGGCAAGAGACCCAGTACTTC	CAWNRFPGQETQYF
TRBV5-1	NA	many	TRBJ2-2	TGCGCCAGCAGCTTTGTCAGCAACACCGGGGAGCTGTTTTTT	CASSFVSNTGELFF
TRBV7-9	NA	few	TRBJ1-1	TGTGCCAGCAGCCGAAAGGGACGACTGGAAGCTTTCTTT	CASSRKGRLEAFF
TRBV5-1	NA	many	TRBJ2-5	TGCGCCAGCAGCTGGGAACCGGGACGGACAAACCAAGAGACCCAGTACTTC	CASSWEPGRTNQETQYF
TRBV25-1	TRBD1	few	TRBJ2-7	TGTGCCAGCAGGGGGCAGGGGGTACACGAGCAGTACTTC	CASRGQGVHEQYF
TRBV5-5	NA	NA	TRBJ2-2	TGTGCCAGCAGCTTTCAAGTGAACACCGGGGAGCTGTTTTTT	CASSFQVNTGELFF
TRBV30	NA	many	TRBJ1-2	TGTGCCTGGAGTCCTACAGCGGGTAGCTACACCTTC	CAWSPTAGSYTF
TRBV20-1	NA	few	TRBJ1-1	TGCAGTGCTAGACAGGGCAGGGCTGAAGCTTTCTTT	CSARQGRAEAFF
TRBV20-1	TRBD1	many	TRBJ1-4	TGCAGTGCCCAGACAGGGAGGAGTGAAAAACTGTTTTTT	CSAQTGRSEKLFF
TRBV4-1	NA	few	TRBJ1-6	TGCGCCAGCAGGTCGTCGGAAGGCAAATCACCCCTCCACTTT	CASRSSEGKSPLHF
TRBV6-1	NA	NA	TRBJ1-1	TGTGCCAGCAATCAGGGAGGGGACACTGAAGCTTTCTTT	CASNQGGDTEAFF
TRBV27	NA	many	TRBJ1-5	TGTGCCAGCAGAGGAGACAGGAGCAATCAGCCCCAGCATTTT	CASRGDRSNQPQHF
TRBV19	NA	NA	TRBJ1-5	TGTGCCAGTAGTATTGAGGGGCCTCAGCCCCAGCATTTT	CASSIEGPQPQHF
TRBV10-1	TRBD2	many	TRBJ2-3	TGCGCCAGCAGTGATTTCGGACTAGCGGGAGGATATACGCAGTATTTT	CASSDFGLAGGYTQYF
TRBV15	NA	few	TRBJ2-3	TGTGCCACCAGCAGAGATGCCCCTAGCACAGATACGCAGTATTTT	CATSRDAPSTDTQYF
TRBV7-9	TRBD1	many	TRBJ2-5	TGTGCCAGCATGGGACAGGGTCGGGAGACCCAGTACTTC	CASMGQGRETQYF
TRBV14	TRBD2	few	TRBJ2-7	TGTGCCAGCAGCCAATCTATCCTAGCGGGAGGGAGAACCTACGAGCAGTACTTC	CASSQSILAGGRTYEQYF
TRBV4-2	NA	few	TRBJ2-2	TGTGCCAGCAGCCAATCGGCTAGCGACACCGGGGAGCTGTTTTTT	CASSQSASDTGELFF
TRBV27	NA	many	TRBJ1-2	TGTGCCAGCAGTTTTCTCGGTGGCTATGGCTACACCTTC	CASSFLGGYGYTF
TRBV7-9	TRBD1	many	TRBJ2-7	TGTGCCAGCAGCGCCCGGGACAGGGGGACCAACGAGCAGTACTTC	CASSARDRGTNEQYF
TRBV9	NA	few	TRBJ2-3	TGTGCCAGCAGCGTAAGGGGGGAGACGGTTAGCACAGATACGCAGTATTTT	CASSVRGETVSTDTQYF
TRBV27	NA	NA	TRBJ1-5	TGTGCCAGCAGGGGATGGGGTGTAGCAGTTCAGCCCCAGCATTTT	CASRGWGVAVQPQHF
TRBV5-8	NA	NA	TRBJ1-2	TGTGCCAGCAGCTTGCCAGGGGAGAGGTATGGCTACACCTTC	CASSLPGERYGYTF
TRBV5-1	NA	few	TRBJ2-5	TGCGCCAGCAGTTTTCAGGGAGGATTCGGAGAGACCCAGTACTTC	CASSFQGGFGETQYF
TRBV20-1	NA	many	TRBJ2-7	TGCAGTGCTCTCCTGGGCGGAAGGGTCTACGAGCAGTACTTC	CSALLGGRVYEQYF
TRBV9	NA	NA	TRBJ2-5	TGTGCCAGCAGCGTTTTCGTAGGCACGCAAGAGACCCAGTACTTC	CASSVFVGTQETQYF